This T cell receptor (beta chain) was captured in a study of T cell changes during pregnancy in multiple sclerosis. The CDR3 runs to 14 residues. CDR1 and CDR2 (germline): MDHEN, SYDVKM. V was clipped by 6 bases and J by 5 bases; unmatched bases: 6. Assay used: immunoSEQ multiplex PCR; TCRdb lists only in-frame clones, some missing. The sample gives nearly 70,000 clones, about 91% of which show up once; 1.1% to 1.5% is in the top ten. This clonotype was sampled from a female donor in good health, enrolled as a control in a pregnancy study. This specimen consisted of peripheral blood, obtained in the second trimester of pregnancy. The gene calls are TRBV28 and TRBJ1-4; 7 nucleotides match TRBD1. CDR3 in DNA: TGTGCCAGCAGAGAAGGGACAGCAAATGAAAAACTGTTTTTT. This codes for CASREGTANEKLFF.